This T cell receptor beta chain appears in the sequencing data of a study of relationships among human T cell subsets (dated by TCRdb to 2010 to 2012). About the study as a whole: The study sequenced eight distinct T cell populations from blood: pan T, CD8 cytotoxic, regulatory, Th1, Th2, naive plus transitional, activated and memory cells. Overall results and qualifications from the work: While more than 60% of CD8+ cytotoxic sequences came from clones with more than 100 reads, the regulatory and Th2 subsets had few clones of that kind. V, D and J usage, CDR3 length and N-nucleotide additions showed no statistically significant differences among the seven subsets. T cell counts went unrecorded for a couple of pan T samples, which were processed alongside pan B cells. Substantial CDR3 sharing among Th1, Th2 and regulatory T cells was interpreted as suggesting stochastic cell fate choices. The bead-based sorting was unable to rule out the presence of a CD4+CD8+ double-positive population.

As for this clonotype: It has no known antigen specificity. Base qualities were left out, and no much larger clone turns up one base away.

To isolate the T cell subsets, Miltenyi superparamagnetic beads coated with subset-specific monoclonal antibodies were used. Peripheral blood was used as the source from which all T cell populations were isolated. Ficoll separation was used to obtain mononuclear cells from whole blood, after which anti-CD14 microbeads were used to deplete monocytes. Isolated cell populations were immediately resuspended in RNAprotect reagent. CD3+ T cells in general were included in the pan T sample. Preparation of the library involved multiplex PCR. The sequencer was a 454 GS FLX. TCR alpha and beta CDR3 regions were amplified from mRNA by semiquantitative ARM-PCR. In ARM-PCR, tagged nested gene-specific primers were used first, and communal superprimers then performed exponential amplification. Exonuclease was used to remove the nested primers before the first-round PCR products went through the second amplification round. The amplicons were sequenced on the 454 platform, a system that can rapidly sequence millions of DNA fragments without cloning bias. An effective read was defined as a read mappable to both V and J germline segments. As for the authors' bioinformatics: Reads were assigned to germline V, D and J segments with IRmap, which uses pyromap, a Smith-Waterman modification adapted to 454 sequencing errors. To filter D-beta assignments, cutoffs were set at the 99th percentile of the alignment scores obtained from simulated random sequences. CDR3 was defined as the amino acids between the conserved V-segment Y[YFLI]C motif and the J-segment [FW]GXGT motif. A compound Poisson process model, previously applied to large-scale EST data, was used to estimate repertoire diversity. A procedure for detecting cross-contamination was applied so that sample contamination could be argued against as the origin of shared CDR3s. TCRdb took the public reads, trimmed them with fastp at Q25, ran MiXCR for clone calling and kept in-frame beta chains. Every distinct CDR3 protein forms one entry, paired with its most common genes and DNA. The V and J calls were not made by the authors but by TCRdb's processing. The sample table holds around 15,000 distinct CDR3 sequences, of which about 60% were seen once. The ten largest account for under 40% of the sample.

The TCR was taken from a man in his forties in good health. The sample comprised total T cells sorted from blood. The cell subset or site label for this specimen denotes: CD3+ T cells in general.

The nucleotides are TGTGCCATCAGTGAGTCAAAGGGACAGGGGGTGGGCTCCTACAATGAGCAGTTCTTC. Its protein reads: CAISESKGQGVGSYNEQFF. The chain was built from TRBV10-3 and TRBJ2-1, and 11 junctional nucleotides match TRBD1. The cysteine opens and the phenylalanine closes a CDR3 of 19 amino acids. CDR3 DNA is the only sequence kept; it has 57 bases, read in frame from the first base. After removal of 0 bases from V and 0 bases from J, the junction retains 7 bases not matched to a gene. CDR1 and CDR2, looked up from the germline V gene, are ENHRY and SYGVKD.